The present T cell receptor (beta chain) was sequenced within a study of lymphopenia after photon versus proton radiotherapy. The study, taken as a whole, reports: After the lymphocyte nadir, photon-treated repertoires showed oligoclonal expansion, especially of CD8+ Temra cells. Only patients who died were analyzed for survival; proton advantage is unproven. Photon-treated patients lost naive T cells and TCR diversity; proton-treated stayed stable.

Repertoires were generated with immunoSEQ multiplex PCR, while TCRdb's copy carries only in-frame clones and drops some. This table holds 150,000 to 200,000 clones, 80% to 90% found once. The germline V gene encodes CDR1 LNHDA and CDR2 SQIVND (reference sequence). Deletions cut 5 bases from V and 4 bases from J, with 18 bases between. This CDR3 region has 16 residues. Concerning this clone itself: Its antigen is still unknown.

The source is a middle-aged man with gastric cancer. The rearrangement links TRBV19 to TRBJ1-5; D unclear. The material was peripheral blood, obtained from a patient treated with photon-based radiotherapy. CDR3: CASSHVRGGNNQPQHF. Written as DNA, the CDR3 is TGTGCCAGTAGTCACGTTCGCGGAGGGAATAATCAGCCCCAGCATTTT. Looking up the rest from reference TRBV19 and TRBJ1-5 gives the full variable domain: DGGITQSPKYLFRKEGQNVTLSCEQNLNHDAMYWYRQDPGQGLRLIYYSQIVNDFQKGDIAEGYSVSREKKESFPLTVTSAQKNPTAFYLCASSHVRGGNNQPQHFGDGTRLSIL.